One TCR beta chain is described in this entry. There is no known antigen for this receptor. Base quality data are lacking; no much larger clone is found one base away. Whole blood was collected in K2EDTA tubes by collaborating institutions according to the institutions' own protocols. For TCRbeta analysis, collaborator samples were shipped as frozen whole blood, as isolated PBMCs, or as DNA extracted from either sample type. This sample stems from a study of blood T cell repertoires in COVID-19 (dated by TCRdb to about 2020). The study in broad terms: Samples covering the acute and convalescent phases of COVID-19 were provided by collaborators in the United States, Italy and Spain. The material from the prospective study consisted of cDNA or gDNA derived from T cells, B-cell-depleted T cells, or PBMCs. The dataset comprised deeply sampled blood TCRbeta repertoires from subjects exposed to, actively infected with, or recovered from COVID-19. The repertoires were released in a freely available public database intended as a resource for research on the immune response to SARS-CoV-2. The samples were drawn from two sources: the first 160 participants of the ongoing ImmuneRACE study, and approximately 1,300 subjects contributed by 6 global collaborators. Sample metadata almost always included a de-identified subject ID, COVID-19 status, age in years and sex. Where available, HLA class I and class II types were obtained from metadata supplied by the sample provider rather than from assay-based typing. The paper's findings and limits, for the study overall: The amount of clinical and demographic metadata varied by source and participant and was provided uncurated.

TCRbeta CDR3 regions were amplified from genomic DNA using the immunoSEQ Assay, a bias-controlled multiplex PCR. Per the source publication's procedure: The number of nucleated cells in each sample was estimated by amplification of reference gene primers within the assay. Sequence reads were collapsed and filtered to measure the absolute abundance of every unique TCRbeta CDR3 rearrangement. Productive Simpson clonality was computed per sample as the square root of Simpson's diversity index over productive rearrangements. This immuneACCESS table, as held by TCRdb, lists in-frame sequences with V and J called but not all clones. Of the missing ones, under half trace to an unresolved V gene in checked studies; the others have no known cause. D and trimming were read from the DNA, whereas the V and J calls and clone size are those reported in that table. For this sample the table gives about 280,000 clones, of which 85% to 90% were detected only once. Of the sample, 13% falls within the top ten clones.

Trimming removed 3 bases from V and 5 bases from J; the gene matches leave 3 bases unexplained. Reading from cysteine to phenylalanine, the CDR3 counts 14 amino acids. Only the CDR3 region is kept as DNA, spanning 42 bases read in frame from base 1. The germline V gene yields KGHSH for CDR1 and LQKENI for CDR2. The chain joins TRBV18 to TRBJ2-1, with TRBD1 identical over 8 junction bases. Sequenced input: peripheral blood. This receptor was identified in a human donor in a cohort sampled during active COVID-19. In nucleotides, the sequence is TGTGCCAGCTCACCTGGGACAGGTCACAATGAGCAGTTCTTC. Translated, it reads CASSPGTGHNEQFF.